These 27 T cell receptor beta chains share one sample of origin, sequenced in a study of identical twins. TCRdb re-called the 5' RACE reads with MiXCR, one entry per CDR3 protein. The repertoire holds some 460,000 distinct CDR3 sequences, with around 14% as singletons. The same sample was also used in a study of yellow fever vaccine responses in identical twins.

Sequencing was carried out using CD4+ T cells sorted from blood. These receptors originate from a young woman in good health.

The chain recombines TRBV20-1 with TRBJ2-5, with D maybe TRBD1 (5 bases). Germline CDR1 reads DFQATT; CDR2 reads SNEGSKA (reference sequence). V lost 1 base and J 7 bases, leaving 13 bases between the germline ends. CDR3 length: 13 residues. CDR3 in amino acids: CSARGRDSVTQYF. Here the CDR3 DNA reads TGCAGTGCTAGAGGACGCGACAGCGTGACCCAGTACTTC.

This chain uses TRBV11-1 with TRBJ2-6; 9 bases line up with TRBD1. This CDR3 comprises 19 residues. The trim removed 4 bases at V and 0 bases at J, leaving 10 bases unmatched. Germline V gives CDR1 SGHAT, CDR2 FQDESV (reference sequence). DNA for the CDR3: TGTGCCAGCAGCTCAGCCGGGACAGGGCGGTCCTCTGGGGCCAACGTCCTGACTTTC. Its protein is CASSSAGTGRSSGANVLTF.

Only a few counts were recorded for this clonotype. The V gene is TRBV7-2, the J gene TRBJ2-1; perhaps TRBD2 as D (6 bases). Between the trimmed V and J ends, which lost 1 base and 6 bases, there was a span of 13 bases. This CDR3 spans 15 amino acids. CDR1 is SGHTA and CDR2 is FQGNSA in the germline V gene. CDR3 sequence reads: CASSLGGATLNEQFF. The CDR3 nucleotides read TGTGCCAGCAGCTTAGGCGGGGCCACCCTCAATGAGCAGTTCTTC.

The sample holds a few counts of this clonotype. V and J are TRBV3-1 and TRBJ2-1; tentatively, D is TRBD2 (6 bases). Trimming pared 0 bases from V and 1 base from J, leaving 13 bases between. CDR1 is LGHDT and CDR2 is YNNKEL in the germline V gene (reference sequence). The CDR3 extends over 17 amino acids. CDR3 in DNA: TGTGCCAGCAGCCAAGACTCCAGCGGGTATTCCTACAATGAGCAGTTCTTC. This sequence encodes CASSQDSSGYSYNEQFF.

This clonotype came up many times. The rearrangement links TRBV20-1 to TRBJ2-7; 8 bases map to TRBD1. CDR3 length equals 14 residues. Trimming cost V 5 bases and J 3 bases; bases outside gene matches: 9. Per germline, CDR1 DFQATT and CDR2 SNEGSKA (reference sequence). CDR3 residues: CSARLGTGLYEQYF. Here the CDR3 DNA reads TGCAGTGCTCGCCTTGGGACAGGACTCTACGAGCAGTACTTC.

This clonotype was counted only a few times. The chain couples TRBV5-1 to TRBJ2-1, with 8 bases aligning to TRBD1. The CDR3 covers 14 residues. V lost 4 bases to trimming and J lost 6 bases; unmatched junction nucleotides: 6. Germline values: CDR1 SGHRS, CDR2 YFSETQ. CDR3 amino acids: CASSHPTGANEQFF. The CDR3 DNA sequence: TGCGCCAGCAGCCACCCGACAGGGGCCAATGAGCAGTTCTTC. The entire variable domain, with the rest obtained from reference TRBV5-1 and TRBJ2-1, is as follows: KAGVTQTPRYLIKTRGQQVTLSCSPISGHRSVSWYQQTPGQGLQFLFEYFSETQRNKGNFPGRFSGRQFSNSRSEMNVSTLELGDSALYLCASSHPTGANEQFFGPGTRLTVL.

This chain joins TRBV29-1 and TRBJ1-2; 7 bases line up with TRBD1. Germline V lookup: CDR1 SQVTM, CDR2 ANQGSEA. V was pared by 7 bases and J by 2 bases, with 10 bases of the junction left unmatched. This CDR3 comprises 14 residues. CDR3 coding DNA: TGCAGCGCCGAAGTCAGGGGGGAAAACTATGGCTACACCTTC. It encodes CSAEVRGENYGYTF.

Ten or more counts support this clonotype. The CDR3 bases are TGTGCCAGCAGCTTAGCGGTGGCGGTTTACAATGAGCAGTTCTTC. Translation gives CASSLAVAVYNEQFF. This chain connects TRBV7-2 to TRBJ2-1, with D uncertain. This CDR3 is 15 amino acids long. Germline-derived CDR1 and CDR2 are SGHTA and FQGNSA. V lost 0 bases and J lost 4, with 10 bases in between.

This clonotype has only a few counts. The chain carries TRBV15 and TRBJ2-1, with 15 bases lining up with TRBD2. The V and J ends lost 5 bases and 3 bases, in that order; junction bases with no gene match: 11. Per the germline V gene, CDR1 is LNHNV and CDR2 is YYDKDF (reference sequence). The CDR3 has 19 residues. Written as DNA, the CDR3 is TGTGCCACCAGCTTGCCCTGGGGACTAGCGGGGGGCAACTACAATGAGCAGTTCTTC. Translation: CATSLPWGLAGGNYNEQFF. The full variable domain, its missing parts supplied by reference TRBV15 and TRBJ2-1, is DAMVIQNPRYQVTQFGKPVTLSCSQTLNHNVMYWYQQKSSQAPKLLFHYYDKDFNNEADTPDNFQSRRPNTSFCFLDIRSPGLGDTAMYLCATSLPWGLAGGNYNEQFFGPGTRLTVL.

The V call is TRBV14, the J call TRBJ2-1; TRBD2 matches 7 bases. CDR1 and CDR2 from the germline V gene are SGHDN and FVKESK. Trimming took 0 bases from V and 3 from J; bases not matched to a gene: 5. The CDR3 is made up of 16 amino acids. The CDR3 nucleotides are TGTGCCAGCAGCCAAGATCGAACTAGCGACTACAATGAGCAGTTCTTC. It is translated as CASSQDRTSDYNEQFF.

This clonotype has a count of ten or more. CDR3 in amino acids: CASTRDRSYNEQFF. In DNA, the CDR3 is TGTGCCAGTACAAGGGACAGGTCTTACAATGAGCAGTTCTTC. The gene calls are TRBV12-3 or TRBV12-4 and TRBJ2-1, with 8 nucleotides matching TRBD1. V lost 9 bases to trimming and J lost 4 bases; unmatched junction nucleotides: 8. The CDR3 loop spans 14 amino acids.

This clonotype appeared a few times. The chain uses TRBV20-1 and TRBJ2-1; 8 nucleotides line up with TRBD1. Germline lookup yields CDR1 DFQATT and CDR2 SNEGSKA (reference sequence). J was trimmed by 9 bases and V by 0 bases; bases with no gene match: 4. The CDR3 spans 13 residues. The CDR3 here is CSARDGTGGEQFF. The CDR3 DNA sequence: TGCAGTGCTAGAGATGGGACAGGCGGTGAGCAGTTCTTC.

The rearrangement links TRBV10-3 to TRBJ2-1; 11 nucleotides match TRBD2. The germline CDR1 and CDR2 sequences are ENHRY and SYGVKD. The V segment lost 6 bases and the J segment 3 bases; nucleotides outside the gene matches: 7. CDR3 length: 16 amino acids. The CDR3 nucleotides are TGTGCCATCAGAGCTGTGACTAGCGGGAACTACAATGAGCAGTTCTTC. This translates into CAIRAVTSGNYNEQFF.

The CDR3 DNA reads as TGTGCCAGCAGTTTAAGGTCCGGGTCAGCGGGGACCTACAATGAGCAGTTCTTC. Its protein is CASSLRSGSAGTYNEQFF. This chain uses TRBV27 with TRBJ2-1; 7 positions match TRBD2. The V gene end was trimmed by 2 bases and the J gene end by 2 bases; junction bases not matched to a gene: 12. This CDR3 region has 18 residues. The germline CDR1 and CDR2 sequences are MNHEY and SMNVEV (reference sequence).

This clonotype came up a few times. The chain joins TRBV29-1 to TRBJ2-1; TRBD2 might be the D (5 bases). The V end was cut by 4 bases, the J end by 4 bases, with 14 bases between. Per the germline V gene, CDR1 is SQVTM and CDR2 is ANQGSEA. The CDR3 is 14 amino acids. CDR3 in DNA: TGCAGCGTTGGAGGTGGGAGTACTTACAATGAGCAGTTCTTC. Translating it yields CSVGGGSTYNEQFF.

This clonotype was seen repeatedly, ten times or more. V is TRBV7-9 and J is TRBJ2-1, with 10 positions matching TRBD1. CDR1 is SEHNR and CDR2 is FQNEAQ in the germline V gene (reference sequence). The trim removed 5 bases at V and 3 bases at J, leaving 7 bases unmatched. This CDR3 is 16 amino acids long. CDR3 sequence: CASSPWDRGNYNEQFF. In nucleotides, the CDR3 is TGTGCCAGCAGCCCCTGGGACAGGGGTAACTACAATGAGCAGTTCTTC.

The chain combines TRBV29-1 with TRBJ2-7, with D possibly being TRBD1 (5 bases). The V gene lost 4 bases and the J gene lost 1 base, with 8 bases spanning the gap. CDR3 length equals 12 residues. Germline lookup yields CDR1 SQVTM and CDR2 ANQGSEA. CDR3 residues: CSVVTASYEQYF. For the CDR3, the DNA is TGCAGCGTTGTGACAGCGTCCTACGAGCAGTACTTC.

The chain has TRBV9 and TRBJ2-5; no clear D. Germline CDR1 SGDLS, CDR2 YYNGEE. The CDR3 length is 15 residues. V gave up 1 base and J gave up 4 bases, with 14 bases separating them. Here the CDR3 reads CASSVSGLGVETQYF. In DNA form, the CDR3 reads TGTGCCAGCAGCGTATCCGGTTTAGGAGTAGAGACCCAGTACTTC. The variable domain in full, with the rest retrieved from reference TRBV9 and TRBJ2-5, is DSGVTQTPKHLITATGQRVTLRCSPRSGDLSVYWYQQSLDQGLQFLIQYYNGEERAKGNILERFSAQQFPDLHSELNLSSLELGDSALYFCASSVSGLGVETQYFGPGTRLLVL.

The V and J genes are TRBV10-3 and TRBJ2-1; tentatively, D is TRBD1 (5 bases). This CDR3 is 11 amino acids long. CDR1 and CDR2 (germline): ENHRY, SYGVKD. The V end was cut by 10 bases, the J end by 5 bases, with 9 bases between. The CDR3 DNA follows: TGTGCCACCATGGGGCACAATGAGCAGTTCTTC. It translates to CATMGHNEQFF.

This clonotype came up a few times. The gene calls are TRBV7-2 and TRBJ2-5, with a tentative D call TRBD1 (5 bases). Between the trimmed V and J ends, which lost 4 bases and 1 base, there was a span of 7 bases. The germline CDR1 and CDR2 sequences are SGHTA and FQGNSA. This CDR3 spans 13 amino acids. CDR3 sequence (DNA): TGTGCCAGCAGCTCACAGGTCCAAGAGACCCAGTACTTC. Its protein is CASSSQVQETQYF.

The chain recombines TRBV5-1 with TRBJ2-7; TRBD1 matches 11 bases. The CDR3 is 15 amino acids. V lost 0 bases, J lost 6 bases, and 5 bases stayed unmatched. Germline CDR1 reads SGHRS; CDR2 reads YFSETQ. The CDR3 spells CASSLGGTGGREQYF. As DNA, the CDR3 is TGCGCCAGCAGCTTGGGCGGGACAGGGGGACGCGAGCAGTACTTC.

This clonotype has a handful of counts. This sequence joins TRBV10-3 and TRBJ1-2; unclear D gene. The CDR3 loop spans 12 amino acids. Germline CDR1 reads ENHRY; CDR2 reads SYGVKD. V was pared by 2 bases and J by 0 bases, with 1 base between. The CDR3 loop is CAISETNYGYTF. The CDR3 DNA sequence: TGTGCCATCAGTGAGACTAACTATGGCTACACCTTC.

The CDR3 DNA follows: TGTGCCAGCAGTACACACGGTGGTCAGGGAAATCAGCCCCAGCATTTT. It translates to CASSTHGGQGNQPQHF. The V and J genes are TRBV6-2 or TRBV6-3 and TRBJ1-5; TRBD1 might be the D (5 bases). V lost 5 bases, J lost 4 bases, and 18 bases lay in between. This CDR3 has 16 residues. Germline CDR1 reads MNHEY; CDR2 reads SVGEGT.

The chain has TRBV3-1 and TRBJ2-1; TRBD2 aligns across 9 bases. Germline values: CDR1 LGHDT, CDR2 YNNKEL (reference sequence). The CDR3 is made up of 17 amino acids. The V segment lost 1 base and the J segment 5 bases; nucleotides outside the gene matches: 9. CDR3: CASSQGAGGPLNNEQFF. CDR3 nucleotides: TGTGCCAGCAGCCAAGGGGCGGGAGGGCCACTTAACAATGAGCAGTTCTTC.

This clonotype has more than one count but fewer than ten. CDR3 loop: CSAEDRERFSYNEQFF. CDR3 coding DNA: TGCAGTGCTGAAGACAGGGAGAGATTCTCCTACAATGAGCAGTTCTTC. J is TRBJ2-1 and V is TRBV20-1, with TRBD1 matching over 7 bases. After removal of 5 bases from V and 0 bases from J, the junction contained 10 bases not matched to a gene. The length of the CDR3 is 16 residues. The germline CDR1 and CDR2 sequences are DFQATT and SNEGSKA (reference sequence).

The chain couples TRBV29-1 to TRBJ2-2, with 9 bases lining up with TRBD1. Trimming took 6 bases from V and 6 from J; bases not matched to a gene: 11. The CDR3 covers 15 residues. Germline V CDR1 and CDR2: SQVTM, ANQGSEA. CDR3 residues: CSVTSLTGGAGELFF. CDR3 nucleotides: TGCAGCGTGACTAGCTTGACAGGGGGGGCCGGGGAGCTGTTTTTT.

The sample holds a few counts of this clonotype. The CDR3 DNA reads as TGTGCCATCAGTGAGCGGGGGGGCAGCTCCTACAATGAGCAGTTCTTC. Encoded protein: CAISERGGSSYNEQFF. The rearrangement joins TRBV10-3 to TRBJ2-1, with 8 bases matching TRBD2. Germline V gene data show CDR1 as ENHRY and CDR2 as SYGVKD. The CDR3 is made up of 16 amino acids. Losses at the gene ends were 2 bases for V and 0 bases for J; bases not matched to a gene: 3.